The 11 T cell receptor beta chains in this list originate from one sample, sequenced in a study of CD8 T cells in ankylosing spondylitis. TCRdb recomputed calls from the 5' RACE reads with MiXCR, one row per CDR3 protein. The sample lists a few hundred thousand distinct CDR3 sequences, 10% to 13% seen once, with roughly a fifth in the top ten. The source material was blood, either unsorted or a sorted T cell fraction (not recorded which). The receptors were sampled from a male donor with ankylosing spondylitis or in good health (not recorded which).

This clonotype was counted only a few times. This chain joins TRBV7-3 and TRBJ2-1; TRBD2 matches 8 bases. From germline, CDR1 is SGHTA and CDR2 FQGTGA. This CDR3 is 15 amino acids long. The trim removed 5 bases at V and 8 bases at J, leaving 11 bases unmatched. The CDR3: CASSPWRGVKDEQFF. DNA of the CDR3: TGTGCCAGCAGCCCCTGGCGGGGGGTGAAGGATGAGCAGTTCTTC.

This clonotype was counted at least ten times. This chain connects TRBV12-3 or TRBV12-4 to TRBJ2-6; D is possibly TRBD2 (6 bases). V was cut by 1 base and J by 2 bases, with 9 bases left in between. The CDR3 has 16 amino acids. CDR3 sequence reads: CASSLGSGAGANVLTF. The CDR3 DNA sequence: TGTGCCAGCAGTTTAGGTTCGGGGGCTGGGGCCAACGTCCTGACTTTC.

J is TRBJ2-1 and V is TRBV7-9; TRBD1 aligns across 9 bases. This CDR3 region has 16 residues. Germline-derived CDR1 and CDR2 are SEHNR and FQNEAQ (reference sequence). V shed 5 bases, J shed 4 bases, and the junction held 9 bases outside the gene matches. This CDR3 is CASSPHDRGVYNEQFF. The CDR3 nucleotides read TGTGCCAGCAGCCCCCACGACAGGGGGGTATACAATGAGCAGTTCTTC.

Many counts were recorded for this clonotype. V usage is TRBV25-1 and J usage is TRBJ2-2; D is unclear. Germline V lookup: CDR1 MGHDK, CDR2 SYGVNS. Trimming left V 6 bases short and J 5 bases short, with 10 bases between. The CDR3 covers 13 residues. CDR3 DNA: TGTGCCAGCAGCGTGGAATGGACCGGGGAGCTGTTTTTT. This encodes CASSVEWTGELFF.

In its sample, this clonotype was seen many times. The rearrangement joins TRBV5-1 to TRBJ1-2, with TRBD1 identical over 10 bases. CDR1 and CDR2 from the germline V gene are SGHRS and YFSETQ. The J segment lost 4 bases and the V segment lost 0 bases, leaving 9 bases of the junction unmatched. The CDR3 sequence is 17 residues long. In DNA, the CDR3 is TGCGCCAGCAGCTTGGGACAGGGGGCAAAGAGCGGCTATGGCTACACCTTC. This codes for CASSLGQGAKSGYGYTF.

The chain employs TRBV9 and TRBJ2-5, with TRBD2 identical over 7 bases. The J segment lost 2 bases and the V segment lost 4 bases, leaving 8 bases of the junction unmatched. The CDR3 has 15 residues. Germline assignment: CDR1 SGDLS and CDR2 YYNGEE. The CDR3 loop reads CASSFRLAKQETQYF. Here the CDR3 DNA reads TGTGCCAGCAGCTTCCGACTAGCTAAACAAGAGACCCAGTACTTC.

The genes are TRBV24-1 and TRBJ2-7; 11 bases are a match to TRBD1. V was pared by 0 bases and J by 5 bases, with 5 bases of the junction left unmatched. This CDR3 contains 16 residues. Germline V gives CDR1 KGHDR, CDR2 SFDVKD. The CDR3 here is CATSDLLRTGGNEQYF. The CDR3 nucleotides read TGTGCCACCAGTGATTTGCTAAGGACAGGGGGCAACGAGCAGTACTTC.

This clonotype was seen a few times. The rearrangement links TRBV7-2 to TRBJ2-5; no firm D call. Trimming pared 1 base from V and 5 bases from J, leaving 14 bases between. The CDR3 totals 15 residues. CDR1 is SGHTA and CDR2 is FQGNSA in the germline V gene. The CDR3 coding sequence is TGTGCCAGCAGCTTAGTTATGCTAGGCCTTGAGACCCAGTACTTC. Translated, it gives CASSLVMLGLETQYF.

This clonotype was observed a few times. The chain links TRBV5-6 to TRBJ2-1, with 9 bases lining up with TRBD1. V lost 2 bases and J lost 9; bases outside the gene matches: 24. Per the germline V gene, CDR1 is SGHDT and CDR2 is YYEEEE. The CDR3 covers 20 residues. The CDR3 region has the DNA TGTGCCAGCAGCTTTCCGGGACAGGGTTTTGTCCCCCTCCCCCCAAGTGAGCAGTTCTTC. Translated, it gives CASSFPGQGFVPLPPSEQFF.

This clonotype was counted at least ten times. This chain links TRBV20-1 with TRBJ2-7; 7 bases are a match to TRBD2. Germline V gene lookup returns CDR1 DFQATT and CDR2 SNEGSKA (reference sequence). This CDR3 is built from 13 residues. The V segment lost 6 bases and the J segment 0 bases; nucleotides outside the gene matches: 5. CDR3 in DNA: TGCAGTGCCCGGAGGGACTACTCCTACGAGCAGTACTTC. Protein product: CSARRDYSYEQYF.

In this sample, this clonotype turned up many times. CDR3 residues: CASSLAQGSEQFF. In nucleotides, the CDR3 is TGTGCCAGCAGTTTAGCACAGGGGTCAGAGCAGTTCTTC. The chain has TRBV12-3 or TRBV12-4 and TRBJ2-1, with 7 positions matching TRBD1. This CDR3 contains 13 residues. J gave up 10 bases and V 0 bases, and 3 bases lay outside the gene matches.